This T cell receptor (beta chain) was recorded in a study of long-term antiretroviral therapy in people with HIV. Each HIV-infected participant was given treatment in the United States. Cryopreserved PBMC, at about 0.9-10 million per sample, were present before DNA extraction. Concerning this clone: Its antigen is undetermined.

Germline values: CDR1 MGHRA, CDR2 YSYEKL. Trimming removed 5 bases at V and 1 base at J, with 14 bases between. The CDR3 has 15 amino acids. The run of the v3.0 immunoSEQ assay was at survey level. Sequencing was performed with immunoSEQ multiplex PCR; in TCRdb, only in-frame clones are kept and a portion is missing. The sample lists around 26,000 clones, around three quarters occurring once. Findings and limits, study-wide: Spans of CDR3 length were tighter for HIV repertoires than for controls. Clones that expanded before ART (that is, prior to treatment) dominated the repertoire at all time points.

This clonotype was sampled from a woman aged 40-49 years with HIV. Here the sequenced sample was unsorted PBMCs, taken 1.1 years before starting antiretroviral therapy. The chain uses TRBV4-1 and TRBJ1-1, with D perhaps TRBD1 (6 bases). The CDR3 protein is CASSSGGHANTEAFF. In DNA form, the CDR3 reads TGCGCCAGCAGCTCGGGGGGACACGCGAACACTGAAGCTTTCTTT.